Following are 15 T cell receptor beta chains from one sample sequenced in a study of T-cell reconstitution after alpha-beta-depleted transplantation in children. The authors prepared the TCRbeta library with unique molecular identifiers. TCRdb ran MiXCR on the PCR reads and lists one entry per CDR3 protein. In the table there are 220,000 or so distinct CDR3 sequences, around 7.8% of which are singletons. The sequences come from PBMCs, mostly from graft donor cells, collected 180 days after TCRalphabeta/CD19-depleted stem cell transplant. The receptors come from a male patient younger than 18 who had a stem cell transplant for acute lymphoblastic leukemia, so the T cells may come from the graft donor.

As for this clonotype: This may be a read error, as it is one base from a much larger clone. The CDR3 reads CSVDLAVGPAQYF. The DNA of the CDR3 is TGCAGCGTTGACCTAGCGGTAGGGCCAGCGCAGTATTTT. V is TRBV29-1 and J is TRBJ2-3, with 7 positions matching TRBD2. CDR3 length: 13 amino acids. Germline-derived CDR1 and CDR2 are SQVTM and ANQGSEA. V was clipped by 3 bases and J by 10 bases; unmatched bases: 10.

In this sample, this clonotype turned up many times. This chain's CDR3 is CASSGTTAKGGYF. CDR3 bases: TGTGCCAGCAGTGGGACTACCGCGAAGGGTGGATACTTC. The rearrangement joins TRBV2 to TRBJ2-5, with D perhaps TRBD2 (6 bases). Trimming took 4 bases from V and 14 from J, leaving 20 bases between them. The germline V gene has CDR1 SNHLY and CDR2 FYNNEI. This CDR3 has 13 amino acids.

In its sample, this clonotype was seen many times. The rearrangement joins TRBV12-3 or TRBV12-4 to TRBJ1-2; a weak D match, TRBD1 (5 bases). The germline V and J ends were trimmed by 2 bases and 8 bases, with 18 bases remaining between them. The CDR3 consists of 15 residues. CDR3 amino acids: CASSLSGATTGGYTF. The CDR3 coding sequence is TGTGCCAGCAGTTTATCCGGGGCGACTACGGGAGGCTACACCTTC.

This clonotype was observed many times. The CDR3 reads CSARAETSVLNEQFF. The CDR3 DNA sequence: TGCAGTGCTAGAGCCGAAACTAGCGTCCTCAATGAGCAGTTCTTC. V is TRBV20-1 and J is TRBJ2-1, with 7 bases lining up with TRBD2. The length of the CDR3 is 15 residues. CDR1 and CDR2 from the germline V gene are DFQATT and SNEGSKA (reference sequence). V shed 1 base, J shed 6 bases, and the junction held 9 bases outside the gene matches.

This clonotype occurred a few times. CDR3 in amino acids: CATSPQVTGGTEAFF. CDR3 in DNA: TGTGCCACCTCCCCCCAAGTGACAGGGGGGACTGAAGCTTTCTTT. The rearrangement links TRBV3-1 to TRBJ1-1; 9 bases line up with TRBD1. CDR3 length equals 15 residues. V lost 10 bases, J lost 5 bases, and 14 bases stayed unmatched. CDR1 and CDR2 from the germline V gene are LGHDT and YNNKEL (reference sequence).

This clonotype was seen ten or more times. This sequence joins TRBV20-1 and TRBJ2-2; no clear D. V lost 2 bases to trimming and J lost 1 base, with 8 bases between them. The CDR3 is 14 residues long. Germline V gives CDR1 DFQATT, CDR2 SNEGSKA (reference sequence). The CDR3 loop is CSARKDGNTGELFF. The CDR3 bases are TGCAGTGCTAGAAAAGACGGGAACACCGGGGAGCTGTTTTTT.

This clonotype was counted at least ten times. This chain connects TRBV5-1 to TRBJ1-1; D gene unclear. Between the trimmed V and J ends, which lost 0 bases and 10 bases, there was a span of 16 bases. The CDR3 loop spans 14 amino acids. CDR1 and CDR2 from the germline V gene are SGHRS and YFSETQ. CDR3 protein: CASSLEVGRVGAFF. CDR3 nucleotide sequence: TGCGCCAGCAGCTTGGAGGTTGGGAGGGTAGGAGCTTTCTTT.

This clonotype appeared many times. This chain joins TRBV6-5 and TRBJ2-3; 12 nucleotides match TRBD2. Germline V gene data show CDR1 as MNHEY and CDR2 as SVGAGI. The CDR3 length is 17 residues. V trimming: 6 bases; J trimming: 4 bases; junction bases outside the gene matches: 11. CDR3 sequence reads: CASSFSRTSGEADTQYF. As DNA, the CDR3 is TGTGCCAGCAGCTTCTCACGGACTAGCGGGGAGGCAGATACGCAGTATTTT.

This clonotype appeared many times. V and J are TRBV28 and TRBJ1-4; weak D call: TRBD1 (5 bases). V lost 5 bases to trimming and J lost 5 bases, with 9 bases between them. This CDR3 comprises 13 residues. CDR1 is MDHEN and CDR2 is SYDVKM in the germline V gene. The CDR3, as DNA: TGTGCCAGCAGTCCGTGGACAAATGAAAAACTGTTTTTT. This translates into CASSPWTNEKLFF. The complete variable domain, with remaining parts taken from reference TRBV28 and TRBJ1-4, reads DVKVTQSSRYLVKRTGEKVFLECVQDMDHENMFWYRQDPGLGLRLIYFSYDVKMKEKGDIPEGYSVSREKKERFSLILESASTNQTSMYLCASSPWTNEKLFFGSGTQLSVL.

This clonotype was detected many times. The chain employs TRBV27 and TRBJ2-1; TRBD2 aligns across 7 bases. Germline loops: CDR1 MNHEY, CDR2 SMNVEV (reference sequence). The CDR3 is 15 residues long. V lost 2 bases to trimming and J lost 8 bases; unmatched junction nucleotides: 9. CDR3 region: CASSLGGGSFYEQFF. The CDR3 DNA reads as TGTGCCAGCAGTTTAGGTGGCGGGAGTTTCTATGAGCAGTTCTTC.

Many counts were recorded for this clonotype. This sequence joins TRBV5-1 and TRBJ2-7; D is ambiguous. The germline CDR1 and CDR2 sequences are SGHRS and YFSETQ. The CDR3 runs 13 residues. The V gene lost 0 bases and the J gene lost 3 bases, with 7 bases spanning the gap. CDR3 residues: CASSLVPFYEQYF. The CDR3 nucleotides read TGCGCCAGCAGCTTGGTTCCCTTCTACGAGCAGTACTTC.

This clonotype was seen many times. This chain uses TRBV20-1 with TRBJ2-5, with D perhaps TRBD1 or TRBD2 (6 bases each). Germline CDR1 and CDR2: DFQATT and SNEGSKA (reference sequence). The CDR3 is 11 amino acids. Trimming removed 6 bases at V and 3 bases at J, with 8 bases between. The CDR3 nucleotides read TGCAGTGCGCGGGACAAAGAGACCCAGTACTTC. It yields the protein CSARDKETQYF.

This clonotype was counted between two and nine times. The chain employs TRBV7-9 and TRBJ2-3; the D gene is possibly TRBD2 (5 bases). Trimming removed 2 bases at V and 4 bases at J, with 16 bases between. The CDR3 loop spans 16 amino acids. CDR1 SEHNR and CDR2 FQNEAQ come from the germline V gene (reference sequence). In DNA form, the CDR3 reads TGTGCCAGCAGCTTATCCTCCCGTAACGGGGCAGATACGCAGTATTTT. Its translation is CASSLSSRNGADTQYF. Drawing the rest from reference TRBV7-9 and TRBJ2-3, the complete variable domain is DTGVSQNPRHKITKRGQNVTFRCDPISEHNRLYWYRQTLGQGPEFLTYFQNEAQLEKSRLLSDRFSAERPKGSFSTLEIQRTEQGDSAMYLCASSLSSRNGADTQYFGPGTRLTVL.

This clonotype was found many times. This chain connects TRBV27 to TRBJ2-7; D might be TRBD2 (6 bases). This CDR3 comprises 14 residues. Germline CDR1 is MNHEY and CDR2 is SMNVEV (reference sequence). V lost 6 bases and J lost 2, with 14 bases in between. In DNA, the CDR3 is TGTGCCAGCAGCCAACGGGGGTTTGCCTACGAGCAGTACTTC. As protein: CASSQRGFAYEQYF.

There are many counts of this clonotype. This rearrangement joins TRBV20-1 to TRBJ2-5; 8 nucleotides line up with TRBD2. The CDR3 is 12 amino acids. CDR1 is DFQATT, CDR2 SNEGSKA, per germline (reference sequence). After removal of 6 bases from V and 7 bases from J, the junction contained 7 bases not matched to a gene. The CDR3 DNA is TGCAGTGCGACCGGACTAGCCGGGACCCAGTACTTC. As protein: CSATGLAGTQYF.